What follows are 7 T cell receptor beta chains derived from one specimen sequenced in a study of PD-1 blockade in classical Hodgkin lymphoma. There was relapse after autologous stem cell transplantation in every patient, and there was variation in brentuximab vedotin exposure. Some clones are missing from TCRdb's copy, which holds only in-frame ones; the method was immunoSEQ multiplex PCR. The sample has roughly 14,000 clones; 70% to 90% are singletons. This specimen was peripheral blood mononuclear cells (PBMCs), taken at baseline. These receptors were collected from a human donor with classical Hodgkin lymphoma.

This chain joins TRBV19 and TRBJ2-7; D unresolved. The germline V and J ends were trimmed by 5 bases and 7 bases, with 15 bases remaining between them. Germline CDR1 and CDR2: LNHDA and SQIVND (reference sequence). This CDR3 has 13 amino acids. CDR3 sequence (DNA): TGTGCCAGTAGTTCCAACCCATTATGGGAGCAGTACTTC. The encoded protein is CASSSNPLWEQYF.

The rearrangement uses TRBV7-2 and TRBJ2-4; D not resolved. Germline V gene data show CDR1 as SGHTA and CDR2 as FQGNSA. The ends were cut back, 2 bases at V and 0 bases at J, with 14 bases in the middle. The CDR3 sequence is 17 residues long. CDR3 nucleotides: TGTGCCAGCAGCTTAAACCGAGCAGGATTAGCCAAAAACATTCAGTACTTC. It translates to CASSLNRAGLAKNIQYF.

The chain links TRBV28 to TRBJ2-5; weak D call: TRBD1 (6 bases). TRBJ2-7 matches the DNA end more closely, so the J call is doubtful. The CDR3 covers 15 residues. Germline V CDR1 and CDR2: MDHEN, SYDVKM. CDR3 sequence reads: CASSPPEYRVSEQYF. The CDR3 nucleotides read TGTGCCAGCAGCCCACCCGAATACAGGGTCAGCGAGCAGTACTTC.

The rearrangement joins TRBV12-5 to TRBJ1-2; D possibly corresponds to TRBD1 (6 bases). Germline V gene sequence: CDR1 LGHNT, CDR2 FRNRAP. Trimming shortened V by 3 bases and J by 2 bases, and 16 bases separated the two germline ends. There are 16 residues in the CDR3. DNA for the CDR3: TGTGCTAGTGGTTTTGGGCCTTCAGGGGCAAACTATGGCTACACCTTC. Translating it yields CASGFGPSGANYGYTF. Full variable domain (missing parts from reference TRBV12-5 and TRBJ1-2): DARVTQTPRHKVTEMGQEVTMRCQPILGHNTVFWYRQTMMQGLELLAYFRNRAPLDDSGMPKDRFSAEMPDATLATLKIQPSEPRDSAVYFCASGFGPSGANYGYTFGSGTRLTVV.

The rearrangement joins TRBV7-3 to TRBJ2-2; D tentatively reads TRBD1 or TRBD2 (5 bases each). Germline loops: CDR1 SGHTA, CDR2 FQGTGA. The CDR3 has 18 amino acids. V lost 0 bases to trimming and J lost 5 bases, with 19 bases between them. CDR3 sequence reads: CASSLTAGTAMRTGELFF. The CDR3 region has the DNA TGTGCCAGCAGCTTAACGGCCGGGACCGCCATGCGGACCGGGGAGCTGTTTTTT.

The chain couples TRBV6-4 to TRBJ1-1; D not certain. CDR3 length equals 14 residues. Germline V CDR1 and CDR2: MRHNA, SNTAGT. The germline V and J ends were trimmed by 4 bases and 1 base, with 10 bases remaining between them. In nucleotides, the CDR3 is TGTGCCAGCAGTGCCTCCCCGGGGAACACTGAAGCTTTCTTT. Amino acids: CASSASPGNTEAFF.

The chain carries TRBV2 and TRBJ1-4; TRBD1 matches 9 bases. The CDR3 contains 15 residues. V dropped 6 bases and J dropped 12; count of bases not matched to a gene: 14. Per the germline V gene, CDR1 is SNHLY and CDR2 is FYNNEI. CDR3 in amino acids: CASSDTGTGFSELFF. The CDR3 DNA sequence: TGTGCCAGCAGCGATACCGGGACAGGGTTTTCGGAACTGTTTTTT.